Listed below are T cell receptor beta chains from one sample, sequenced in a study of cytomegalovirus exposure and HLA in healthy donors. This table comes from immunoSEQ multiplex PCR, and its TCRdb copy is limited to in-frame clones, with some not included. This table holds 150,000 to 200,000 clones, roughly 74% found once. Sequencing was performed on PBMCs. The source is a man aged 18 to 30 in good health and CMV-seropositive. The CDR3 runs from the conserved cysteine through the conserved F or W. A D gene is named only where the DNA matches it firmly. A clone size is listed for some rows: how often the clone was seen (once, few, many), or a class if it is expanded.

j_call: TRBJ2-7
v_call: TRBV27
clone_size: once
d_call: -
cdr3_nt: TGTGCCAGCAGTCCGCGGGACCCCTTGAGAGAGCAGTACTTC
cdr3_aa: CASSPRDPLREQYF

j_call: TRBJ2-1
v_call: TRBV6-5
clone_size: -
d_call: TRBD2
cdr3_nt: TGTGCCAGCAGTTTCCGGACTAGCGGTCAAGGGGAGCAGTTCTTC
cdr3_aa: CASSFRTSGQGEQFF

j_call: TRBJ1-5
v_call: TRBV27
clone_size: -
d_call: -
cdr3_nt: TGTGCCAGCGGGGAGACGGGACAGCCCCAGCATTTT
cdr3_aa: CASGETGQPQHF

j_call: TRBJ1-5
v_call: TRBV5-6
clone_size: -
d_call: -
cdr3_nt: TGTGCCAGCATCTCCCGTCAGCCCCAGCATTTT
cdr3_aa: CASISRQPQHF

j_call: TRBJ2-6
v_call: TRBV5-6
clone_size: -
d_call: -
cdr3_nt: TGTGCCAGCAGCTTGGTTGGAGTAACCCTCTCTGGGGCCAACGTCCTGACTTTC
cdr3_aa: CASSLVGVTLSGANVLTF

j_call: TRBJ1-5
v_call: TRBV18
clone_size: -
d_call: -
cdr3_nt: TGTGCCAGCTCACCACAGGTACAGGGTAATAAACAGCCCCAGCATTTT
cdr3_aa: CASSPQVQGNKQPQHF

j_call: TRBJ1-1
v_call: TRBV2
clone_size: -
d_call: -
cdr3_nt: TGTGCCAGCAGTGAAGACTGGAACACTGAAGCTTTCTTT
cdr3_aa: CASSEDWNTEAFF

j_call: TRBJ2-7
v_call: TRBV20-1
clone_size: -
d_call: TRBD2
cdr3_nt: TGCAGTGTGGCGGGAGAAAACGAGCAGTACTTC
cdr3_aa: CSVAGENEQYF

j_call: TRBJ2-5
v_call: TRBV10-2
clone_size: -
d_call: -
cdr3_nt: TGCGCCAGCAGTGAAAACACCCAAGAGACCCAGTACTTC
cdr3_aa: CASSENTQETQYF

j_call: TRBJ2-5
v_call: TRBV19
clone_size: -
d_call: -
cdr3_nt: TGTGCCAGTAGTAGCTTGACCGGGAGTCGGTTGGAGACCCAGTACTTC
cdr3_aa: CASSSLTGSRLETQYF

j_call: TRBJ2-3
v_call: TRBV7-2
clone_size: -
d_call: -
cdr3_nt: TGTGCCAGCAGCTCGTCGGGAGATACGCAGTATTTT
cdr3_aa: CASSSSGDTQYF

j_call: TRBJ1-4
v_call: TRBV4-2
clone_size: -
d_call: TRBD1
cdr3_nt: TGTGCCAGCAGCCACCGACAGGGAAATAATGAAAAACTGTTTTTT
cdr3_aa: CASSHRQGNNEKLFF

j_call: TRBJ2-1
v_call: TRBV5-1
clone_size: -
d_call: TRBD2
cdr3_nt: TGCGCCAGCAACGAAGCTCAGGGCGGGAGGGACAATGAGCAGTTCTTC
cdr3_aa: CASNEAQGGRDNEQFF

j_call: TRBJ2-3
v_call: TRBV6-1
clone_size: -
d_call: TRBD2
cdr3_nt: TGTGCCAGCAGTGGGGGGCCATCTAGCGGGAGGAGCACAGATACGCAGTATTTT
cdr3_aa: CASSGGPSSGRSTDTQYF

j_call: TRBJ2-7
v_call: TRBV28
clone_size: -
d_call: -
cdr3_nt: TGTGCCAGCAGCCGGGTCCCCGTGAGGAACGAGCAGTACTTC
cdr3_aa: CASSRVPVRNEQYF

j_call: TRBJ2-1
v_call: TRBV15
clone_size: -
d_call: TRBD2
cdr3_nt: TGTGCCACCAGCAGGCCCTTCGGAACAATTGAGGGAGGGCCCGGTGAGCAGTTCTTC
cdr3_aa: CATSRPFGTIEGGPGEQFF

j_call: TRBJ2-7
v_call: TRBV2
clone_size: -
d_call: TRBD2
cdr3_nt: TGTGCCAGCGGGCCTAGCGGATACGAGCAGTACTTC
cdr3_aa: CASGPSGYEQYF

j_call: TRBJ1-2
v_call: TRBV9
clone_size: once
d_call: -
cdr3_nt: TGTGCCAGCAGCGCCCCGGCCGGGGAGAGCTACACCTTC
cdr3_aa: CASSAPAGESYTF

j_call: TRBJ1-1
v_call: TRBV5-4
clone_size: -
d_call: TRBD1
cdr3_nt: TGTGCCAGCAGCTTGCAGGGGGTCACTGAAGCTTTCTTT
cdr3_aa: CASSLQGVTEAFF

j_call: TRBJ2-1
v_call: TRBV5-8
clone_size: -
d_call: TRBD2
cdr3_nt: TGTGCCAGCAGCCGGGGGACTATATACAATGAGCAGTTCTTC
cdr3_aa: CASSRGTIYNEQFF

j_call: TRBJ1-4
v_call: TRBV5-4
clone_size: -
d_call: TRBD1
cdr3_nt: TGTGCCAGCAGCTTCAACAGGGGGCTGAATGAAAAACTGTTTTTT
cdr3_aa: CASSFNRGLNEKLFF

j_call: TRBJ2-7
v_call: TRBV21-1
clone_size: -
d_call: -
cdr3_nt: TGTGCCAGCAGCAGGCCGTACGAGCAGTACTTC
cdr3_aa: CASSRPYEQYF

j_call: TRBJ2-1
v_call: TRBV2
clone_size: -
d_call: -
cdr3_nt: TGTGCCAGCAGTGAAGCTCCTCCGGGATATCAAAGGGATGAGCAGTTCTTC
cdr3_aa: CASSEAPPGYQRDEQFF

j_call: TRBJ2-3
v_call: TRBV27
clone_size: -
d_call: TRBD1
cdr3_nt: TGTGCCAGCCTGGGACAGGGGGCAGGGGATACGCAGTATTTT
cdr3_aa: CASLGQGAGDTQYF

j_call: TRBJ1-2
v_call: TRBV27
clone_size: -
d_call: -
cdr3_nt: TGTGCCAGCAGTCCAAAAGTTTCCAGGACATCGGACTATGGCTACACCTTC
cdr3_aa: CASSPKVSRTSDYGYTF

j_call: TRBJ2-7
v_call: TRBV29-1
clone_size: -
d_call: TRBD2
cdr3_nt: TGCAGCGTTGGAGTTAGCGGGATCTACGAGCAGTACTTC
cdr3_aa: CSVGVSGIYEQYF

j_call: TRBJ2-7
v_call: TRBV7-3
clone_size: -
d_call: TRBD2
cdr3_nt: TGTGCCAGCAGCTTAACGGCGGGAGCCCGCTACGAGCAGTACTTC
cdr3_aa: CASSLTAGARYEQYF

j_call: TRBJ2-2
v_call: TRBV2
clone_size: once
d_call: TRBD1
cdr3_nt: TGTGCCAGCAGGCTCGAGACAGGGGGCTTTAACACCGGGGAGCTGTTTTTT
cdr3_aa: CASRLETGGFNTGELFF

j_call: TRBJ1-4
v_call: TRBV5-1
clone_size: -
d_call: -
cdr3_nt: TGCGCCAGCAGCTTGGTCGGCAGGGGCCATGTAGATGAAAAACTGTTTTTT
cdr3_aa: CASSLVGRGHVDEKLFF

j_call: TRBJ2-7
v_call: TRBV5-1
clone_size: once
d_call: -
cdr3_nt: TGCGCCAGCAGCTTGGGTCTCTACTCCTACGAGCAGTACTTC
cdr3_aa: CASSLGLYSYEQYF

j_call: TRBJ2-2
v_call: TRBV10-1
clone_size: -
d_call: -
cdr3_nt: TGCGCCAGCAGTGATACGGGAGCCGGCGCCGGGGAGCTGTTTTTT
cdr3_aa: CASSDTGAGAGELFF

j_call: TRBJ2-7
v_call: TRBV15
clone_size: -
d_call: TRBD2
cdr3_nt: TGTGCCACCAGCAGAGATCTAGCGGGAGGTAATACCTACGAGCAGTACTTC
cdr3_aa: CATSRDLAGGNTYEQYF

j_call: TRBJ2-7
v_call: TRBV28
clone_size: -
d_call: -
cdr3_nt: TGTGCCAGCAGCGAAACTTACGAGCAGTACTTC
cdr3_aa: CASSETYEQYF

j_call: TRBJ1-1
v_call: TRBV7-8
clone_size: -
d_call: TRBD1
cdr3_nt: TGTGCCAGCAGCTCCTTGACAGGGTGGAAACCGAACACTGAAGCTTTCTTT
cdr3_aa: CASSSLTGWKPNTEAFF

j_call: TRBJ2-7
v_call: TRBV27
clone_size: few
d_call: TRBD2
cdr3_nt: TGTGCCAGCAGTCCACAGGGACTAGCGGGAGGCCTCAATGCCTACGAGCAGTACTTC
cdr3_aa: CASSPQGLAGGLNAYEQYF

j_call: TRBJ2-7
v_call: TRBV5-1
clone_size: -
d_call: -
cdr3_nt: TGCGCCAGCAGCTTGGTAGCCGGAGAATACGAGCAGTACTTC
cdr3_aa: CASSLVAGEYEQYF

j_call: TRBJ1-5
v_call: TRBV10-2
clone_size: -
d_call: -
cdr3_nt: TGCGCCAGCAGTTCAGCAGGAGGGCCCAACAATCAGCCCCAGCATTTT
cdr3_aa: CASSSAGGPNNQPQHF

j_call: TRBJ2-7
v_call: TRBV18
clone_size: -
d_call: -
cdr3_nt: TGTGCCAGCTCACCATTCGTGACAGACGAGCAGTACTTC
cdr3_aa: CASSPFVTDEQYF

j_call: TRBJ1-4
v_call: TRBV4-1
clone_size: few
d_call: -
cdr3_nt: TGCGCCAGTTCCCCCGGGGGGCTTTACGAAAAACTGTTTTTT
cdr3_aa: CASSPGGLYEKLFF

j_call: TRBJ1-1
v_call: TRBV29-1
clone_size: -
d_call: -
cdr3_nt: TGCAGCGTTGGACAGACATTGAACACTGAAGCTTTCTTT
cdr3_aa: CSVGQTLNTEAFF

j_call: TRBJ2-1
v_call: TRBV7-9
clone_size: -
d_call: TRBD1
cdr3_nt: TGTGCCAGCAGCTTAGGGACAGGGGTTTTGTTGGAGCAGTTCTTC
cdr3_aa: CASSLGTGVLLEQFF

j_call: TRBJ1-3
v_call: TRBV30
clone_size: -
d_call: -
cdr3_nt: TGTGCCTGGAGGCTAGCGGGACACAGCTCTGGAAACACCATATATTTT
cdr3_aa: CAWRLAGHSSGNTIYF

j_call: TRBJ2-5
v_call: TRBV7-2
clone_size: -
d_call: TRBD2
cdr3_nt: TGTGCCAGCAGCCTCAGACTAGCGTCGGAGACCCAGTACTTC
cdr3_aa: CASSLRLASETQYF

j_call: TRBJ2-7
v_call: TRBV29-1
clone_size: -
d_call: TRBD2
cdr3_nt: TGCAGCGTTGGGAAGAGCGGGATGGGCTCCTACGAGCAGTACTTC
cdr3_aa: CSVGKSGMGSYEQYF

j_call: TRBJ1-2
v_call: TRBV7-9
clone_size: -
d_call: -
cdr3_nt: TGTGCCAGTCCGCACCCGTGGGAGAACTATGGCTACACCTTC
cdr3_aa: CASPHPWENYGYTF

j_call: TRBJ1-5
v_call: TRBV19
clone_size: few
d_call: TRBD1
cdr3_nt: TGTGCCAGTAGTAGGGACAGGGGCCTCCTGAGCAATCAGCCCCAGCATTTT
cdr3_aa: CASSRDRGLLSNQPQHF

j_call: TRBJ2-7
v_call: TRBV2
clone_size: -
d_call: -
cdr3_nt: TGTGCCAGCAGTCCCTGGGGCCTAGGAAACGAGCAGTACTTC
cdr3_aa: CASSPWGLGNEQYF

j_call: TRBJ1-5
v_call: TRBV6-1
clone_size: once
d_call: -
cdr3_nt: TGTGCCAGCAGTGAGATTGGCGGTACCAATCAGCCCCAGCATTTT
cdr3_aa: CASSEIGGTNQPQHF

j_call: TRBJ1-2
v_call: TRBV11-3
clone_size: -
d_call: -
cdr3_nt: TGTGCCAGCAGCCACGATGGGGCTGATGGCTACACCTTC
cdr3_aa: CASSHDGADGYTF

j_call: TRBJ2-1
v_call: TRBV28
clone_size: -
d_call: TRBD1
cdr3_nt: TGTGCCAGCAGTTTTCCCTTGACAGGGGGTTCCTACAATGAGCAGTTCTTC
cdr3_aa: CASSFPLTGGSYNEQFF

j_call: TRBJ2-7
v_call: TRBV15
clone_size: -
d_call: TRBD1
cdr3_nt: TGTGCCACCAGCAGGGACAGGGGCGGTGAGCAGTACTTC
cdr3_aa: CATSRDRGGEQYF

j_call: TRBJ1-4
v_call: TRBV7-8
clone_size: -
d_call: -
cdr3_nt: TGTGCCAGCACCCTCAGGAGGGAGGGTGAAAAACTGTTTTTT
cdr3_aa: CASTLRREGEKLFF

j_call: TRBJ2-7
v_call: TRBV19
clone_size: once
d_call: -
cdr3_nt: TGTGCCAGTACCGTCTCGGGACAACTGAACGAGCAGTACTTC
cdr3_aa: CASTVSGQLNEQYF

j_call: TRBJ2-1
v_call: TRBV27
clone_size: -
d_call: -
cdr3_nt: TGTGCCAGCAGCACCCCCCCCAGCGGCTCCTACAATGAGCAGTTCTTC
cdr3_aa: CASSTPPSGSYNEQFF

j_call: TRBJ1-2
v_call: TRBV6-5
clone_size: -
d_call: TRBD1
cdr3_nt: TGTGCCAGCAGTCGGCAGGGGGGAGCTAACTATGGCTACACCTTC
cdr3_aa: CASSRQGGANYGYTF

j_call: TRBJ2-3
v_call: TRBV6-1
clone_size: -
d_call: TRBD1
cdr3_nt: TGTGCCAGCAGTGAAGGGACAGGGAGGATAGATACGCAGTATTTT
cdr3_aa: CASSEGTGRIDTQYF

j_call: TRBJ2-3
v_call: TRBV11-2
clone_size: -
d_call: -
cdr3_nt: TGTGCCAGCAGCTTCGCCGGGACACCTCTTAGCACAGATACGCAGTATTTT
cdr3_aa: CASSFAGTPLSTDTQYF

j_call: TRBJ1-4
v_call: TRBV7-9
clone_size: -
d_call: -
cdr3_nt: TGTGCCAGCAGGTACGGGGATCCTAATGAAAAACTGTTTTTT
cdr3_aa: CASRYGDPNEKLFF

j_call: TRBJ2-7
v_call: TRBV27
clone_size: once
d_call: -
cdr3_nt: TGTGCCAGCAGTTTCGCGCAGGGCTCCCTTTCCTACGAGCAGTACTTC
cdr3_aa: CASSFAQGSLSYEQYF

j_call: TRBJ1-1
v_call: TRBV5-1
clone_size: few
d_call: -
cdr3_nt: TGCGCCAGCAGCTTGGCCGGGGGTAGGCGGACTGAAGCTTTCTTT
cdr3_aa: CASSLAGGRRTEAFF